The rows below give T cell receptor beta chains drawn from one sample of a study of human T cells and chemical hapten exposure. Using its own MiXCR run on the RACE reads, TCRdb lists one record per CDR3 protein. The sample has some 96,000 distinct CDR3 sequences; roughly a quarter are singletons. The material sequenced was whole blood, taken in connection with sensitization to the hapten diphenylcyclopropenone (DPC). The source of these receptors is a man aged 40-49 years with alopecia areata. Some clones in this sample may be carry-over from other donors' samples. The CDR3 runs from the conserved cysteine through the conserved F or W. A D gene is named only where the DNA matches it firmly. Size is omitted from some rows. Given values are once, few, many or a class for expanded clones.

TRBV27,TRBJ1-5,few,TRBD1,CASSLVGTGEQPQHF,TGTGCCAGCAGTTTAGTAGGGACAGGGGAACAGCCCCAGCATTTT
TRBV6-5,TRBJ2-7,-,-,CASSRPKVQGRYEQYF,TGTGCCAGCAGCCGACCTAAGGTTCAGGGGAGGTACGAGCAGTACTTC
TRBV20-1,TRBJ2-3,many,-,CSARDTAITDTQYF,TGCAGTGCTAGAGATACAGCTATCACAGATACGCAGTATTTT
TRBV6-5,TRBJ2-3,many,-,CASRPVLADTQYF,TGTGCCAGCAGGCCCGTTCTAGCAGATACGCAGTATTTT
TRBV20-1,TRBJ2-3,many,-,CSARLPSASTDTQYF,TGCAGTGCCCGGCTCCCTAGCGCTAGCACAGATACGCAGTATTTT
TRBV7-9,TRBJ2-1,many,-,CASSFPEAARSYNEQFF,TGTGCCAGCAGCTTCCCAGAGGCAGCCCGCTCCTACAATGAGCAGTTCTTC
TRBV12-3/TRBV12-4,TRBJ2-7,-,-,CASSFTGNSYEQYF,TGTGCCAGCAGTTTTACGGGAAACTCCTACGAGCAGTACTTC
TRBV7-2,TRBJ2-3,few,TRBD2,CASSTGLGPDTQYF,TGTGCCAGCAGCACCGGACTAGGACCAGATACGCAGTATTTT
TRBV30,TRBJ1-4,-,-,CAWSGGGSSEKLFF,TGTGCCTGGAGTGGGGGAGGATCCAGTGAAAAACTGTTTTTT
TRBV7-8,TRBJ2-7,many,TRBD2,CASSSGLAGVYEQYF,TGTGCCAGCAGCTCAGGACTAGCGGGAGTCTACGAGCAGTACTTC
TRBV11-2,TRBJ1-6,few,-,CASSRDGATPSWSPLHF,TGTGCCAGCAGCCGGGACGGGGCCACACCAAGTTGGTCACCCCTCCACTTT
TRBV2,TRBJ1-5,-,-,CASSESGFPNQPQHF,TGTGCCAGCAGTGAATCCGGATTCCCCAATCAGCCCCAGCATTTT
TRBV18,TRBJ2-1,-,-,CACSPLEALGQFF,TGTGCCTGCTCACCCCTGGAGGCTTTGGGGCAGTTCTTC
TRBV28,TRBJ2-3,few,TRBD2,CASKLAGGTDTQYF,TGTGCCAGCAAACTAGCGGGAGGCACAGATACGCAGTATTTT
TRBV7-8,TRBJ2-3,-,TRBD2,CASSQTQASGAYTDTQYF,TGTGCCAGCAGCCAAACCCAAGCTAGCGGAGCTTACACAGATACGCAGTATTTT
TRBV10-3,TRBJ2-3,many,TRBD1,CATKTGTETDTQYF,TGTGCCACGAAGACAGGGACGGAAACAGATACGCAGTATTTT
TRBV6-2/TRBV6-3,TRBJ2-3,-,TRBD2,CASSYDGTSGLLSTDTQYF,TGTGCCAGCAGTTACGACGGGACTAGCGGGTTGCTGAGCACAGATACGCAGTATTTT
TRBV18,TRBJ1-5,-,TRBD1,CASSTRDRGLLQPQHF,TGTGCCAGCTCAACAAGGGACAGGGGGCTACTACAGCCCCAGCATTTT
TRBV20-1,TRBJ2-7,-,TRBD2,CSAPGTSEHEQYF,TGCAGTGCTCCCGGGACTAGCGAACACGAGCAGTACTTC
TRBV6-5,TRBJ2-3,-,-,CASSFSQVETQYF,TGTGCCAGCAGTTTCTCACAGGTGGAAACGCAGTATTTT
TRBV4-3,TRBJ1-2,-,-,CASSQDYRNYGYTF,TGCGCCAGCAGCCAAGATTACAGGAACTATGGCTACACCTTC
TRBV9,TRBJ2-2,few,TRBD1,CASSVYRDRVTGELFF,TGTGCCAGCAGCGTTTATCGGGACAGGGTTACCGGGGAGCTGTTTTTT
TRBV27,TRBJ2-5,few,TRBD2,CASSPRPGGVETQYF,TGTGCCAGCAGTCCCCGTCCGGGGGGAGTTGAGACCCAGTACTTC
TRBV28,TRBJ2-1,few,-,CASSLAPSSYNEQFF,TGTGCCAGCAGTTTAGCCCCCAGCTCCTACAATGAGCAGTTCTTC
TRBV20-1,TRBJ2-7,-,-,CSPRVTIYEQYF,TGCAGTCCACGGGTGACCATCTACGAGCAGTACTTC
TRBV30,TRBJ2-1,few,-,CAWRMVFSNEQFF,TGTGCCTGGAGGATGGTGTTCAGCAATGAGCAGTTCTTC
TRBV11-2,TRBJ2-4,-,-,CASRGGSLKNIQYF,TGTGCCAGCAGGGGCGGTTCCCTCAAAAACATTCAGTACTTC
TRBV28,TRBJ1-6,few,TRBD1,CASSSYGATSQGDSPLHF,TGTGCCAGCAGTTCTTATGGGGCTACGTCCCAGGGGGATTCACCCCTCCACTTT
TRBV4-3,TRBJ2-5,-,TRBD1,CASSQDGTGVDTETQYF,TGCGCCAGCAGCCAAGATGGGACAGGGGTGGATACAGAGACCCAGTACTTC
TRBV5-5,TRBJ1-5,few,-,CASTLEPGVNQPQHF,TGTGCCAGCACCTTGGAGCCAGGAGTGAATCAGCCCCAGCATTTT
TRBV7-2,TRBJ1-5,-,-,CASSLTLGLQHF,TGTGCCAGCAGCTTGACATTAGGGCTACAGCATTTT
TRBV6-1,TRBJ2-3,-,-,CASSERAATDTQYF,TGTGCCAGCAGTGAACGGGCGGCCACAGATACGCAGTATTTT
TRBV5-6,TRBJ2-4,-,TRBD1,CASSAGQGPLQYF,TGTGCCAGCAGCGCAGGACAGGGTCCCCTTCAGTACTTC
TRBV28,TRBJ2-7,-,TRBD1,CAGSGQRDEQYF,TGTGCCGGTTCGGGACAGAGGGACGAGCAGTACTTC
TRBV6-1,TRBJ2-5,few,TRBD2,CASSRELAGGETQYF,TGTGCCAGCAGTCGTGAACTAGCGGGAGGTGAGACCCAGTACTTC
TRBV15,TRBJ2-7,once,-,CATSRDWDEQYF,TGTGCCACCAGCAGAGACTGGGACGAGCAGTACTTC
TRBV15,TRBJ2-1,-,-,CATSRDIRNEQFF,TGTGCCACCAGCAGAGATATAAGGAATGAGCAGTTCTTC
TRBV29-1,TRBJ1-1,few,-,CSVEAPRDYSNTEAFF,TGCAGCGTTGAAGCCCCCAGGGATTATTCGAACACTGAAGCTTTCTTT
TRBV28,TRBJ2-1,-,TRBD2,CASFLSGSYYNEQFF,TGTGCCAGCTTCCTTAGCGGGAGTTACTACAATGAGCAGTTCTTC
TRBV4-3,TRBJ1-1,few,TRBD1,CASSQGGGRGYTEAFF,TGCGCCAGCAGCCAAGGAGGGGGCCGAGGGTACACTGAAGCTTTCTTT
TRBV11-3,TRBJ2-1,few,TRBD2,CASSLERLAPYNEQFF,TGTGCCAGCAGCTTAGAACGACTAGCCCCTTACAATGAGCAGTTCTTC
TRBV12-3/TRBV12-4,TRBJ2-1,-,-,CASSFSLAPYNEQFF,TGTGCCAGCAGTTTCTCTCTAGCCCCCTACAATGAGCAGTTCTTC
TRBV12-3/TRBV12-4,TRBJ2-2,-,-,CASTGHGGNTGELFF,TGTGCCAGCACCGGACACGGGGGGAACACCGGGGAGCTGTTTTTT
TRBV28,TRBJ2-1,few,-,CASSLYPGSYNEQFF,TGTGCCAGCAGTTTATATCCGGGATCGTACAATGAGCAGTTCTTC
TRBV20-1,TRBJ2-5,-,-,CSARDSRRETQYF,TGCAGTGCTAGAGACAGTCGAAGAGAGACCCAGTACTTC
TRBV7-9,TRBJ2-3,-,TRBD1,CASSLRGDRASTDTQYF,TGTGCCAGCAGCTTAAGGGGGGACAGGGCTAGCACAGATACGCAGTATTTT
TRBV18,TRBJ2-1,-,-,CASSPLWTQDNEQFF,TGTGCCAGCTCACCACTTTGGACCCAAGACAATGAGCAGTTCTTC
TRBV11-2,TRBJ2-3,-,-,CASSGQAGYTDTQYF,TGTGCCAGCAGCGGTCAAGCGGGCTACACAGATACGCAGTATTTT
TRBV28,TRBJ2-5,-,-,CASMEVNQETQYF,TGTGCCAGCATGGAGGTCAACCAAGAGACCCAGTACTTC
TRBV7-2,TRBJ2-4,few,-,CASSSRKNIQYF,TGTGCCAGCAGCTCTCGAAAAAACATTCAGTACTTC
TRBV7-8,TRBJ1-5,-,-,CASSQGTDQPQHF,TGTGCCAGCAGCCAAGGAACCGATCAGCCCCAGCATTTT
TRBV30,TRBJ1-1,-,-,CAWKGDDTEAFF,TGTGCCTGGAAAGGGGATGACACTGAAGCTTTCTTT
TRBV12-5,TRBJ2-3,-,-,CASAFLGGTFRTDTQYF,TGTGCTAGTGCCTTTTTAGGCGGGACGTTTCGCACAGATACGCAGTATTTT
TRBV20-1,TRBJ2-7,few,TRBD2,CSASGGTSGTPRVRF,TGCAGTGCGTCGGGAGGGACTAGCGGGACGCCTCGAGTGCGGTTC
TRBV5-6,TRBJ2-1,-,TRBD2,CASSPGLAVSSYNEQFF,TGTGCCAGCAGCCCGGGACTAGCGGTTAGCTCCTACAATGAGCAGTTCTTC
TRBV5-1,TRBJ2-3,-,-,CASSLASSTDTQYF,TGCGCCAGCAGCTTGGCCTCTAGCACAGATACGCAGTATTTT
TRBV10-3,TRBJ2-5,-,-,CAISESPLRRARQETQYF,TGTGCCATCAGTGAGTCCCCCCTGCGGAGGGCCCGACAAGAGACCCAGTACTTC